The clone carrying this T cell receptor beta chain showed up many times. Its cognate antigen is unknown. The data derive from a study of early T cells in non-severe SARS-CoV-2 infection. Looking at the study overall: Sequenced material consisted of bulk RNA (from unsorted whole blood), and chains were unpaired. General study points: Private and CD4 specificities were missed by VDJdb matching, which favored anti-spike CD8 responses.

Individual cDNA molecules were tagged with unique molecular identifiers. TCRdb recomputed calls from the 5' RACE reads with MiXCR, one row per CDR3 protein. The repertoire holds more than 65,000 distinct CDR3 sequences, with approximately 12% as singletons. Trimming stripped 4 bases from V and 6 bases from J, with 19 bases between. The CDR3 runs 14 residues. The germline gives CDR1 SQVTM, CDR2 ANQGSEA. The clonotype was recovered from an adult who was a healthcare worker with PCR-confirmed SARS-CoV-2 infection or an uninfected control (not recorded which). V and J are TRBV29-1 and TRBJ2-7; D is perhaps TRBD1 or TRBD2 (5 bases each). The sample was whole blood. CDR3 nucleotides: TGCAGCGTTGGTCCTTCGGGGCGGACGGGCGAGCAGTACTTC. Translating it yields CSVGPSGRTGEQYF.